Listed below are T cell receptor beta chains from one sample, sequenced in a study of control samples from healthy donors and cancer patients. The data were produced by immunoSEQ multiplex PCR, yet TCRdb's version contains in-frame clones alone and is incomplete. The sample shows roughly 200,000 clones, roughly nine tenths of them seen only once. The sample taken for sequencing was blood. The receptors derive from a man aged 30-40 years in good health. The CDR3 runs from the conserved cysteine through the conserved F or W. A D gene is named only where the DNA matches it firmly. Where a row states a size, it is once, few, many or the class of an expanded clone; other rows omit it.

clone_size d_call j_call v_call cdr3_nt cdr3_aa
NA TRBD2 TRBJ2-2 TRBV27 TGTGCCAGTGAAGCGGGGAGCTACACCGGGGAGCTGTTTTTT CASEAGSYTGELFF
NA NA TRBJ1-6 TRBV5-3 TGTGCCAGAAGCTTGGACGGGGGCGAGTTTAATTCACCCCTCCACTTT CARSLDGGEFNSPLHF
NA NA TRBJ2-7 TRBV7-9 TGTGCCAGCAGCCCGACTGACAGTAAATCTTGGGAGCAGTACTTC CASSPTDSKSWEQYF
NA TRBD2 TRBJ2-1 TRBV24-1 TGTGCCACCAGTGCCCCACCCAGCGGGGGACACAATGAGCAGTTCTTC CATSAPPSGGHNEQFF
NA NA TRBJ1-1 TRBV3-1/TRBV3-2 TGTGCCAGCAGCCAATGGCCGGGCACTGAAGCTTTCTTT CASSQWPGTEAFF
NA NA TRBJ2-6 TRBV5-6 TGTGCCAGCAGCTTTCTTGGCTCTGGGGCCAACGTCCTGACTTTC CASSFLGSGANVLTF
NA TRBD1 TRBJ1-2 TRBV5-5 TGTGCCAGCACCGTAACAGGGGCGGCGAACTATGGCTACACCTTC CASTVTGAANYGYTF
NA NA TRBJ1-6 TRBV6-4 TGTGCCAGCAGCACCGGGACGGATAATTCACCCCTCCACTTT CASSTGTDNSPLHF
NA TRBD1 TRBJ1-2 TRBV9 TGTGCCAGCAGCACCGAGGGACAGGGACACTATGGCTACACCTTC CASSTEGQGHYGYTF
once NA TRBJ1-1 TRBV7-9 TGTGCCAGCAGCACTCGTACAGGGCGCGATGAAGCTTTCTTT CASSTRTGRDEAFF
NA NA TRBJ2-3 TRBV6-2/TRBV6-3 TGTGCCAGCAGTGACGGGACTCACACAGATACGCAGTATTTT CASSDGTHTDTQYF
NA TRBD1 TRBJ2-7 TRBV5-1 TGCGCCAGCAGCTCCACGGGCAGGGGGTCATACGAGCAGTACTTC CASSSTGRGSYEQYF
few NA TRBJ1-2 TRBV29-1 TGCAGCGTTGTTGGTACAGCGCCCGGGGGCTACACCTTC CSVVGTAPGGYTF
NA NA TRBJ1-3 TRBV5-1 TGCGCCAGCAGCTTGGATACAGCCTCTGGAAACACCATATATTTT CASSLDTASGNTIYF
NA NA TRBJ2-1 TRBV4-2 TGTGCCAGCAGCCAAGATGAGGGTCGCGAGGGTGAGCAGTTCTTC CASSQDEGREGEQFF
NA NA TRBJ1-2 TRBV30 TGTGCCTGGAGCGGGGGGCGCGTCGGCTACACCTTC CAWSGGRVGYTF
NA TRBD1 TRBJ1-4 TRBV10-3 TGTGCCATCAGAAGACAGGGGGTAGGTAATGAAAAACTGTTTTTT CAIRRQGVGNEKLFF
once TRBD2 TRBJ2-3 TRBV10-1 TGCGCCAGCAGTCTCGGGACTAGCGGGGGGGCCTCAGATACGCAGTATTTT CASSLGTSGGASDTQYF
NA TRBD2 TRBJ2-1 TRBV19 TGTGCCAGTAGTAGCGGACTAGCGGGGGGGTACAATGAGCAGTTCTTC CASSSGLAGGYNEQFF
NA NA TRBJ1-3 TRBV3-1/TRBV3-2 TGTGCCAGCAGCCAAGCCCCCGGCTCTGGAAACACCATATATTTT CASSQAPGSGNTIYF
NA NA TRBJ1-5 TRBV7-3 TGTGCCAGCAGCTTATCCAGGCCGGCTCAGCCCCAGCATTTT CASSLSRPAQPQHF
NA NA TRBJ2-1 TRBV19 TGTGCCAGTAGTCCCCGACCGGGTTGGGGGGAGCAGTTCTTC CASSPRPGWGEQFF
NA TRBD2 TRBJ2-3 TRBV3-1/TRBV3-2 TGTGCCAGCAGCCTTCCCGGGACTAGCGGGGGGGCCGAAAATACGCAGTATTTT CASSLPGTSGGAENTQYF
once NA TRBJ2-3 TRBV11-2 TGTGCCAGCAGCTTAGGGGCCAACGGTCCCACAGATACGCAGTATTTT CASSLGANGPTDTQYF
NA NA TRBJ1-1 TRBV5-6 TGTGCCAGCAGCTCCTCCGGGCTGCGGGCGGAAGCTTTCTTT CASSSSGLRAEAFF
NA NA TRBJ1-1 TRBV4-1 TGCGCCAGCAGCCAAGGGGTCGACACTGAAGCTTTCTTT CASSQGVDTEAFF
once NA TRBJ2-1 TRBV5-1 TGCGCCAGCAGCTTGGTTGGGGACTCCTACAATGAGCAGTTCTTC CASSLVGDSYNEQFF
NA NA TRBJ2-2 TRBV11-2 TGTGCCAGCAGCCCGTCCTCCGGGACCGAGGAAAACACCGGGGAGCTGTTTTTT CASSPSSGTEENTGELFF
NA NA TRBJ1-4 TRBV18 TGTGCCAGCTCACAACAGGGCCTCGGGGATGAAAAACTGTTTTTT CASSQQGLGDEKLFF
NA TRBD1 TRBJ2-7 TRBV18 TGTGCCAGCTCTCCTTACAGGGGCTTATCCTACGAGCAGTACTTC CASSPYRGLSYEQYF
NA TRBD2 TRBJ2-2 TRBV24-1 TGTGCCACCAGTGATCCCGGGACTATCTTCACCGGGGAGCTGTTTTTT CATSDPGTIFTGELFF
NA NA TRBJ2-2 TRBV4-2 TGTGCCAGCAGCCAAGATCCACGGGGGGCCTTCACCGGGGAGCTGTTTTTT CASSQDPRGAFTGELFF
NA NA TRBJ1-2 TRBV10-2 TGCGCCAGCAGTGAGGGTCTTGAGCTCTATGGCTACACCTTC CASSEGLELYGYTF
NA NA TRBJ1-4 TRBV10-3 TGTGCCATCAGCCCAGAAGGGGGGCTAACTAATGAAAAACTGTTTTTT CAISPEGGLTNEKLFF
NA NA TRBJ1-1 TRBV2 TGTGCCAGCCCGCGGGGCCGGGACACTGAAGCTTTCTTT CASPRGRDTEAFF
NA NA TRBJ1-2 TRBV6-5 TGTGCCACCAGAAGGGGAAGGGGCTATGGCTACACCTTC CATRRGRGYGYTF
few NA TRBJ1-5 TRBV6-1 TGTGCCAGCAGTGAAGCAGCCAGGAATAGCAATCAGCCCCAGCATTTT CASSEAARNSNQPQHF
NA NA TRBJ1-2 TRBV5-5 TGTGCCAGCAGCTCTGCGGGGGTTTCAGGTGGCTACACCTTC CASSSAGVSGGYTF
once TRBD1 TRBJ2-3 TRBV11-2 TGTGCCAGCAGCCCCCGGACAGGGACGGGTAGCACAGATACGCAGTATTTT CASSPRTGTGSTDTQYF
few TRBD2 TRBJ2-1 TRBV15 TGTGCCACCAGCAGAGCGGCGGGGGGGCCAGATGAGCAGTTCTTC CATSRAAGGPDEQFF
NA NA TRBJ1-1 TRBV7-9 TGTGCCAGCAGCTTAATCCAGGGGAAGGCTGAAGCTTTCTTT CASSLIQGKAEAFF
NA NA TRBJ1-1 TRBV19 TGTGCCAGTAGTCCCGAGGACAGTCGAGGCACTGAAGCTTTCTTT CASSPEDSRGTEAFF
once TRBD1 TRBJ1-1 TRBV4-1 TGCGCCAGCAGCCTAGACAGGGGTACTGAAGCTTTCTTT CASSLDRGTEAFF
NA NA TRBJ1-4 TRBV4-1 TGCGCCAGCAGCCAAGGGGTTAGAACTAATGAAAAACTGTTTTTT CASSQGVRTNEKLFF
NA TRBD2 TRBJ2-2 TRBV2 TGTGCCAGCCGCCGGGTAGCGGGGCGTACCGGGGAGCTGTTTTTT CASRRVAGRTGELFF
NA TRBD1 TRBJ1-4 TRBV6-5 TGTGCCAGCAGTTACTCGGGGACAGGCGTTGAAAAACTGTTTTTT CASSYSGTGVEKLFF
NA TRBD2 TRBJ2-7 TRBV7-2 TGTGCCAGCAGCTTAGCCGGGGAGCGGGGGGCACCCTACGAGCAGTACTTC CASSLAGERGAPYEQYF
NA TRBD1 TRBJ1-2 TRBV7-6 TGTGCCAGCAGCTTAATTAAGGGGGCGGGCGACCAAGCTAACTATGGCTACACCTTC CASSLIKGAGDQANYGYTF